These T cell receptor beta chains were read from a single sample in a study of CD8 T cells in Susac syndrome. MiXCR, applied by TCRdb to the immunoSEQ multiplex PCR reads, yields one record per CDR3 protein. The sample consists of around 170,000 distinct CDR3 sequences, roughly 94% of them appearing once. Source material: CD4+ T cells from PBMCs. The origin of the receptors is a human donor with Susac syndrome. CDR3s include the opening cysteine and the closing phenylalanine or tryptophan. The D gene is left open where the match is weak. The size field is filled for only some rows; it gives once, few, many or a size class.

v_call	j_call	cdr3_length	d_call	clone_size	cdr3_aa	cdr3_nt
TRBV5-6	TRBJ2-1	15	-	-	CASSLTPQGYNEQFF	TGTGCCAGCAGCTTGACCCCCCAGGGGTACAATGAGCAGTTCTTC
TRBV6-6	TRBJ2-4	16	-	once	CASSYSRQDFKNIQYF	TGTGCCAGCAGTTACAGCCGACAGGATTTCAAAAACATTCAGTACTTC
TRBV20-1	TRBJ2-3	16	TRBD2	-	CSAKTLTSGTTDTQYF	TGCAGTGCAAAAACCCTAACTAGCGGAACCACAGATACGCAGTATTTT
TRBV12-3/TRBV12-4	TRBJ1-6	15	TRBD1	-	CASSFLDREYSPLHF	TGTGCCAGCAGTTTTCTGGACAGGGAGTATTCACCCCTCCACTTT
TRBV23-1	TRBJ1-5	15	-	-	CASTPRETSNQPQHF	TGCGCCAGCACACCAAGGGAAACGAGCAATCAGCCCCAGCATTTT
TRBV3-1	TRBJ1-1	12	TRBD1	-	CASSQEGQRTFF	TGTGCCAGCAGCCAAGAGGGACAGAGAACTTTCTTT
TRBV7-3	TRBJ2-3	15	-	-	CASSFNGGRTDTQYF	TGTGCCAGCAGCTTCAACGGGGGTCGCACAGATACGCAGTATTTT
TRBV12-3/TRBV12-4	TRBJ1-5	15	-	-	CASSLTETSNQPQHF	TGTGCCAGCAGTTTGACCGAGACTAGCAATCAGCCCCAGCATTTT
TRBV3-1	TRBJ1-1	14	TRBD1	-	CASSPRDRVGEAFF	TGTGCCAGCAGCCCGCGGGACAGAGTCGGTGAAGCTTTCTTT
TRBV6-5	TRBJ2-5	14	TRBD2	-	CASSRGLAGQTQYF	TGTGCCAGCAGCCGCGGACTAGCTGGACAGACCCAGTACTTC
TRBV18	TRBJ2-7	14	TRBD1	-	CASSPGTALNEQYF	TGTGCCAGCTCACCCGGGACAGCGTTGAACGAGCAGTACTTC
TRBV7-9	TRBJ1-3	14	-	-	CASSSGTSGNTIYF	TGTGCCAGCAGCTCCGGGACGTCTGGAAACACCATATATTTT
TRBV6-6	TRBJ2-7	15	-	-	CASSYTPQGSYEQYF	TGTGCCAGCAGTTACACCCCGCAGGGGTCCTACGAGCAGTACTTC
TRBV12-3/TRBV12-4	TRBJ1-2	17	-	once	CATPKRARGRTQGGYTF	TGTGCCACTCCCAAGAGGGCCAGGGGTAGGACCCAAGGTGGCTACACCTTC
TRBV5-1	TRBJ2-1	17	-	-	CASSHPFPWVNYNEQFF	TGCGCCAGCAGTCACCCTTTTCCTTGGGTCAACTACAATGAGCAGTTCTTC
TRBV20-1	TRBJ1-5	13	-	-	CSASVSGNQPQHF	TGCAGTGCTAGTGTTTCGGGGAATCAGCCCCAGCATTTT
TRBV29-1	TRBJ2-5	13	-	-	CSASLVGGETQYF	TGCAGCGCGAGCTTAGTTGGAGGAGAGACCCAGTACTTC
TRBV7-3	TRBJ1-2	13	-	-	CASSSDGAYGYTF	TGTGCCAGCAGCTCGGACGGCGCCTATGGCTACACCTTC
TRBV7-9	TRBJ1-2	13	-	-	CASSYRVGEGYTF	TGTGCCAGCAGCTACAGGGTTGGGGAAGGCTACACCTTC
TRBV2	TRBJ2-4	19	TRBD2	-	CASSEGLAGGRLAKNIQYF	TGTGCCAGCAGTGAAGGACTAGCGGGGGGACGTTTAGCCAAAAACATTCAGTACTTC
TRBV7-6	TRBJ2-2	14	-	-	CASRGPDLTGELFF	TGTGCCAGCAGGGGGCCAGACCTTACCGGGGAGCTGTTTTTT
TRBV18	TRBJ2-1	13	-	-	CASSPLGANEQFF	TGTGCCAGCTCACCCCTTGGCGCCAATGAGCAGTTCTTC
TRBV29-1	TRBJ2-1	12	-	-	CSVGAREGHTFF	TGCAGCGTTGGGGCTAGAGAGGGGCACACGTTCTTC
TRBV20-1	TRBJ1-2	12	-	-	CSAIPRSYGYTF	TGCAGTGCTATACCGAGAAGCTATGGCTACACCTTC
TRBV7-2	TRBJ2-7	15	-	few	CASSFRGQGDYEQYF	TGTGCCAGCAGCTTTCGGGGGCAGGGCGACTACGAGCAGTACTTC
TRBV12-3/TRBV12-4	TRBJ2-7	14	-	few	CASSVGGSSYEQYF	TGTGCCAGCAGTGTCGGGGGCAGCTCCTACGAGCAGTACTTC
TRBV3-1	TRBJ1-2	14	-	-	CASSQQGLNYGYTF	TGTGCCAGCAGCCAACAGGGACTCAACTATGGCTACACCTTC
TRBV29-1	TRBJ1-1	11	-	-	CSVGTLTEAFF	TGCAGCGTTGGGACACTCACTGAAGCTTTCTTT
TRBV14	TRBJ1-2	13	-	few	CASSPDHNYGYTF	TGTGCCAGCAGCCCCGACCACAACTATGGCTACACCTTC
TRBV12-3/TRBV12-4	TRBJ2-7	14	-	once	CASSFSAGADEQYF	TGTGCCAGCAGTTTCAGTGCAGGGGCCGACGAGCAGTACTTC
TRBV11-2	TRBJ2-3	16	-	few	CASSLGGVSSTDTQYF	TGTGCCAGCAGCTTAGGGGGGGTATCTAGCACAGATACGCAGTATTTT
TRBV20-1	TRBJ1-6	17	-	-	CSASSPGGPLYNSPLHF	TGCAGTGCTAGCTCCCCGGGAGGGCCTCTATATAATTCACCCCTCCACTTT
TRBV30	TRBJ1-6	12	-	-	CAWSGKNSPLHF	TGTGCCTGGAGTGGGAAGAATTCACCCCTCCACTTT
TRBV20-1	TRBJ2-1	11	-	-	CSANRINEQFF	TGCAGTGCTAACAGGATCAATGAGCAGTTCTTC
TRBV18	TRBJ2-2	14	TRBD1	-	CASSRDRYTGELFF	TGTGCCAGCTCACGGGACAGATACACCGGGGAGCTGTTTTTT
TRBV29-1	TRBJ2-1	14	-	-	CSVGHGSSYNEQFF	TGCAGCGTTGGGCATGGAAGCTCCTACAATGAGCAGTTCTTC
TRBV6-2/TRBV6-3	TRBJ1-1	16	-	-	CASSYRAGAGNTEAFF	TGTGCCAGCAGTTACAGGGCCGGGGCCGGGAACACTGAAGCTTTCTTT